These T cell receptor beta chains were read from a single sample in a study of cytomegalovirus exposure and HLA in healthy donors. Using immunoSEQ multiplex PCR, the repertoire was profiled, and TCRdb retains in-frame clones only, with some absent. The sample records some 160,000 clones, 60% to 80% being singletons. Sequenced input: PBMCs. The receptors derive from a male donor in good health and CMV-seronegative. Both conserved end residues are part of each CDR3. Part of the rows lack a size; the others show once, few, many or a class for expanded clones.

cdr3_aa clone_size j_call v_call
CASSLAPSAPGNTIYF once TRBJ1-3 TRBV5-4
CASSGGGGASQPQHF - TRBJ1-5 TRBV2
CASTRANTGELFF few TRBJ2-2 TRBV6-6
CASSQDNRDRRTVANYGYTF few TRBJ1-2 TRBV14
CASRGAGGHQETQYF - TRBJ2-5 TRBV28
CASSHPPGQGSEKLFF - TRBJ1-4 TRBV4-3
CASTQDRGGDGYTF - TRBJ1-2 TRBV6-5
CSSSLATAYEQYF - TRBJ2-7 TRBV7-9
CASSEPRQHTEAFF - TRBJ1-1 TRBV2
CASSLGGEQYF - TRBJ2-7 TRBV28
CASSKGLAGSHEQYF - TRBJ2-7 TRBV19
CASSRGTGITFSSYEQYF - TRBJ2-7 TRBV2
CATTVSAGGSYNEQFF - TRBJ2-1 TRBV19
CASSQGADGQPQHF - TRBJ1-5 TRBV5-1
CASSQDAAGEIFNEQFF - TRBJ2-1 TRBV4-3
CASSQAGGYQETQYF - TRBJ2-5 TRBV9